This entry concerns a single T cell receptor beta chain. This record comes from a study of T cell responses to AZD1222 COVID-19 vaccine. Germline CDR1 is SGHTA and CDR2 is FQGNSA. After removal of 2 bases from V and 5 bases from J, the junction contained 6 bases not matched to a gene. This CDR3 is built from 15 residues. Only in-frame clones appear in the TCRdb table, and some are missing; sequencing was by immunoSEQ multiplex PCR. The sample lists under 150,000 clones, 90% seen once, with around 6.9% in the top ten. Sequencing used peripheral blood, obtained on day 0 of AZD1222 vaccination. The TCR comes from an adult in good health. The chain couples TRBV7-2 to TRBJ2-5; 9 positions agree with TRBD2. CDR3 nucleotides: TGTGCCAGCAGCTTATTTGCGGGAGGGCTGGAGACCCAGTACTTC. This codes for CASSLFAGGLETQYF.